This TCR beta chain was sequenced during a study of blood T cell repertoires in COVID-19. The CDR3 has 13 residues. Germline values: CDR1 MNHEY, CDR2 SMNVEV (reference sequence). Between the trimmed V and J ends, which lost 6 bases and 15 bases, there was a span of 21 bases. Generated by immunoSEQ multiplex PCR, the TCRdb table keeps only in-frame clones and is missing some. The sample includes about 260,000 clones, 84% of them seen just once. The sequence derives from a man in his fifties or sixties with acute or convalescent COVID-19. The gene calls are TRBV27 and TRBJ1-5; tentatively, D is TRBD1 (6 bases). The sequenced sample was peripheral blood. DNA of the CDR3: TGTGCCAGCAGACGCTCCGGACAGTATCGTCCGCATTTT. Its protein product is CASRRSGQYRPHF.